This TCR beta chain was identified during a study of blood T cell repertoires in COVID-19. Cohort assignment relied on participant-reported clinical history. Two consecutive negative NP/OP PCR tests, clearance, or resolved symptoms defined Cohort 3 recovery. The CDR3 spans 14 residues. V dropped 3 bases and J dropped 7 bases, with 15 bases sitting between them. Germline V gene lookup returns CDR1 SGHAT and CDR2 FQNNGV. Sequencing used immunoSEQ multiplex PCR; TCRdb keeps in-frame clones, though not all of them. The table includes a few hundred thousand clones, more than 75% detected once. This chain connects TRBV11-2 to TRBJ2-5; possibly TRBD1 for D (6 bases). Input material: PBMCs or T cells enriched from blood (not recorded which). The receptor was derived from a woman aged 18 to 35 who had recovered from COVID-19. In nucleotides, the CDR3 is TGTGCCAGCAGCTTCGGGACATGGCCGGGGACCCAGTACTTC. Translated, it gives CASSFGTWPGTQYF. Variable domain in full (rest from reference TRBV11-2 and TRBJ2-5): EAGVAQSPRYKIIEKRQSVAFWCNPISGHATLYWYQQILGQGPKLLIQFQNNGVVDDSQLPKDRFSAERLKGVDSTLKIQPAKLEDSAVYLCASSFGTWPGTQYFGPGTRLLVL.